This entry concerns a single T cell receptor (beta chain). The individuals who served as donors were healthy Caucasians living in Russia, aged about 6 to 95. Per-sample yields of isolated PBMCs were at least 6 million. CDR1 and CDR2 (germline): SEHNR, FQNEAQ (reference sequence). Trimming at V came to 2 bases and at J to 4 bases, leaving 8 bases not matched to a gene. The CDR3 contains 16 residues. A second PCR of 7 to 11 cycles used a sample-barcoded 5' primer and a J-beta primer mix. Carrying 12 random nucleotides, a template-switch adaptor labeled each individual cDNA molecule. MiXCR, run by TCRdb on the 5' RACE reads, gives a single entry per CDR3 protein. The sample carries about 580,000 distinct CDR3 sequences, 47% recorded once. This record comes from a study of blood T cells in healthy people across ages.

The TCR sequence derives from a man at least 80 years old in good health. Sequencing input: blood. This rearrangement joins TRBV7-9 to TRBJ2-1; 7 bases map to TRBD1. The CDR3 protein is CASSLPSGQTYNEQFF. The CDR3 DNA reads as TGTGCCAGCAGCTTACCCTCGGGACAGACTTACAATGAGCAGTTCTTC. Filled out from reference TRBV7-9 and TRBJ2-1, the complete variable domain reads DTGVSQNPRHKITKRGQNVTFRCDPISEHNRLYWYRQTLGQGPEFLTYFQNEAQLEKSRLLSDRFSAERPKGSFSTLEIQRTEQGDSAMYLCASSLPSGQTYNEQFFGPGTRLTVL.